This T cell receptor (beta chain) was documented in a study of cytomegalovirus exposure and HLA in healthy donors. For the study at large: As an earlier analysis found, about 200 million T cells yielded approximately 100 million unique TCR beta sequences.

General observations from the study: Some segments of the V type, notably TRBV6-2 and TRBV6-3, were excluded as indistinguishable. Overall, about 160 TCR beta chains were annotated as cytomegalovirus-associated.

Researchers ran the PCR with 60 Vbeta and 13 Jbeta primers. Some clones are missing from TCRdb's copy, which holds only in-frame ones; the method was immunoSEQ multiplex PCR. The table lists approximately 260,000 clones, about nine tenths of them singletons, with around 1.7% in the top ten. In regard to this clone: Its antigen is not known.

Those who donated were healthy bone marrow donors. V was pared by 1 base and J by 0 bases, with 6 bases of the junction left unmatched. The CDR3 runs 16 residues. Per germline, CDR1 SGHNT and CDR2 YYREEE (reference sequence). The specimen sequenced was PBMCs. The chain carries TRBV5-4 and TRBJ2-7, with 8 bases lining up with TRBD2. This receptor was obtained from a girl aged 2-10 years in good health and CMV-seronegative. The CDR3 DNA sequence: TGTGCCAGCAGCTTGTCGACTAGCGTGAGCTCCTACGAGCAGTACTTC. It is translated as CASSLSTSVSSYEQYF.